The 5 T cell receptor beta chains given below trace back to one sample, sequenced in a study of OX40 agonist ivuxolimab in advanced cancers. Repertoires were generated with immunoSEQ multiplex PCR, while TCRdb's copy carries only in-frame clones and drops some. This sample has about 48,000 clones, with about 90% found just once. Sample: CD4+ or CD8+ T cells sorted from blood, taken in a trial of the OX40 agonist ivuxolimab. These TCRs come from an adult with an advanced solid tumor such as melanoma, head and neck, liver or kidney cancer.

The rearrangement joins TRBV4-1 to TRBJ2-3; 12 nucleotides line up with TRBD2. V gave up 3 bases and J gave up 6 bases; unmatched junction bases: 7. In germline, CDR1 is MGHRA, CDR2 YSYEKL. The CDR3 is 16 amino acids. Here the CDR3 DNA reads TGCGCCAGCAGCCACAGACTAGCGGGGGCCCCGGATACGCAGTATTTT. Its translation is CASSHRLAGAPDTQYF.

A note on this clone: The same CDR3 arises from other DNA sequences in this sample as well. The chain is built from TRBV2 and TRBJ1-2, with TRBD1 matching over 10 bases. The CDR3 extends over 14 amino acids. Losses at the gene ends were 1 base for V and 5 bases for J; bases not matched to a gene: 1. In germline, CDR1 is SNHLY, CDR2 FYNNEI. The CDR3 is CASSEGGQGYGYTF. CDR3 nucleotide sequence: TGTGCCAGCAGTGAAGGGGGACAGGGGTATGGCTACACCTTC.

V and J are TRBV9 and TRBJ2-7; D tentatively reads TRBD1 or TRBD2 (6 bases each). The CDR3 spans 14 residues. The germline V gene encodes CDR1 SGDLS and CDR2 YYNGEE. Trimming left V 3 bases short and J 4 bases short, with 14 bases between. CDR3 residues: CASSAQGGTYEQYF. The CDR3 nucleotides are TGTGCCAGCAGCGCCCAAGGGGGGACTTACGAGCAGTACTTC.

This chain uses TRBV27 with TRBJ2-1, with D perhaps TRBD1 (6 bases). The germline V gene encodes CDR1 MNHEY and CDR2 SMNVEV (reference sequence). V lost 4 bases and J 4 bases, leaving 14 bases between the germline ends. The CDR3 is made up of 15 amino acids. The chain's CDR3 is CASSSEPTGYNEQFF. The CDR3 nucleotides read TGTGCCAGCAGTTCTGAACCTACAGGGTACAATGAGCAGTTCTTC.

This clone was seen only a few times. This chain connects TRBV5-5 to TRBJ1-2; no clear D. The CDR3 is 11 amino acids. Germline V lookup: CDR1 SGHKS, CDR2 YYEKEE (reference sequence). V lost 7 bases, J lost 4 bases, and 8 bases lay in between. The CDR3 spells CASFDVYGYTF. In DNA form, the CDR3 reads TGTGCCAGCTTTGACGTCTATGGCTACACCTTC.